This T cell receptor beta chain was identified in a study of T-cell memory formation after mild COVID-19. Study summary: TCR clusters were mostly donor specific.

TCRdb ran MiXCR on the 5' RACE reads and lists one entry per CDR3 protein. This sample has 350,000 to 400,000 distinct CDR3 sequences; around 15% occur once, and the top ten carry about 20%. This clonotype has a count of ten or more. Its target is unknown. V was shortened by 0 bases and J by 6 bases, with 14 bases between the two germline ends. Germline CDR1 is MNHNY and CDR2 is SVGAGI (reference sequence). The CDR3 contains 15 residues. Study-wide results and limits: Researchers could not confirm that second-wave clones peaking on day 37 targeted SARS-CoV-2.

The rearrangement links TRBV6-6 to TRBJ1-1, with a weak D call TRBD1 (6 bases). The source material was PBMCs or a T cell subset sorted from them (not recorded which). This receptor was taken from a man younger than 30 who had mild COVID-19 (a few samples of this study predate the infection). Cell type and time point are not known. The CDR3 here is CASSYSGGAWAEAFF. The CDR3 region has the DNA TGTGCCAGCAGTTACTCGGGGGGGGCTTGGGCTGAAGCTTTCTTT.